This T cell receptor beta chain came from a study of T cell changes during pregnancy in multiple sclerosis. Only in-frame clones appear in the TCRdb table, and some are missing; sequencing was by immunoSEQ multiplex PCR. The sample carries just under 60,000 clones, almost 95% recorded once. Between the trimmed V and J ends, which lost 4 bases and 0 bases, there was a span of 13 bases. The length of the CDR3 is 16 residues. CDR1 and CDR2 from the germline V gene are LGHNA and YNFKEQ. The TCR originated in a female donor with multiple sclerosis, enrolled in a pregnancy study. This chain joins TRBV4-2 and TRBJ2-1; D remains unclear. Sequencing used peripheral blood, obtained in the first trimester of pregnancy. CDR3 in DNA: TGTGCCAGCAGCCCTACCGAAGCCCGCTCCTACAATGAGCAGTTCTTC. This gives the protein CASSPTEARSYNEQFF.